The next 27 T cell receptor beta chains were all read from a single sample in a study of Ad26.COV2.S vaccination and SARS-CoV-2 variants. Some clones are missing from TCRdb's copy, which holds only in-frame ones; the method was immunoSEQ multiplex PCR. The profile shows about 500,000 clones, 70% to 90% of them singletons. As to treatment: some 20 received Ad26.COV2.S at low or high dose, single or two shots; about 5 received placebo; per-sample allocation not given. Day 63 after the first injection of vaccine or placebo was the sampling time. The sequencing here drew on peripheral blood, taken in a trial of Ad26.COV2.S vaccine versus placebo. The source of these receptors is a person aged 18-65 years who received the Ad26.COV2.S COVID-19 vaccine or a placebo.

V usage is TRBV7-2 and J usage is TRBJ2-3, with D possibly being TRBD2 (5 bases). This CDR3 comprises 15 residues. V lost 7 bases and J 3 bases, leaving 17 bases between the germline ends. The germline gives CDR1 SGHTA, CDR2 FQGNSA. This CDR3 is CASTKAASRTDTQYF. DNA of the CDR3: TGTGCCAGCACTAAAGCGGCTAGTCGAACAGATACGCAGTATTTT.

The chain carries TRBV4-2 and TRBJ2-7; 13 bases map to TRBD2. The CDR3 spans 16 residues. The junction had 13 bases not matched to a gene; V was cut back by 2 bases and J by 12 bases. The germline gives CDR1 LGHNA, CDR2 YNFKEQ. The CDR3 spells CASSQNGATSGGDLYF. In DNA, the CDR3 is TGTGCCAGCAGCCAAAATGGGGCCACTAGCGGGGGGGATCTGTACTTC.

This chain uses TRBV14 with TRBJ2-2, with a weak D call TRBD1 (6 bases). The CDR3 totals 15 residues. Germline CDR1 SGHDN, CDR2 FVKESK. V lost 4 bases, J lost 6 bases, and 15 bases lay in between. The CDR3 here is CASSLGAPFAGELFF. The CDR3 region has the DNA TGTGCCAGCAGCCTGGGGGCCCCCTTCGCCGGGGAGCTGTTTTTT. Filled out from reference TRBV14 and TRBJ2-2, the complete variable domain reads EAGVTQFPSHSVIEKGQTVTLRCDPISGHDNLYWYRRVMGKEIKFLLHFVKESKQDESGMPNNRFLAERTGGTYSTLKVQPAELEDSGVYFCASSLGAPFAGELFFGEGSRLTVL.

The chain uses TRBV6-6 and TRBJ1-5; TRBD1 agrees at 7 bases. The germline CDR1 and CDR2 sequences are MNHNY and SVGAGI (reference sequence). The V segment lost 0 bases and the J segment 4 bases; nucleotides outside the gene matches: 6. The CDR3 sequence is 16 residues long. For the CDR3, the DNA is TGTGCCAGCAGTTACTCGTCGGGACAGCTAAATCAGCCCCAGCATTTT. Protein: CASSYSSGQLNQPQHF.

The rearrangement joins TRBV5-1 to TRBJ2-7; D not certain. The length of the CDR3 is 16 residues. The V gene's germline CDR1 is SGHRS and CDR2 YFSETQ. The V gene lost 0 bases and the J gene lost 1 base, with 14 bases spanning the gap. The CDR3 DNA reads TGCGCCAGCAGCTTGGCAAGGCCCCTGGGGTCCTACGAGCAGTACTTC. Its translation is CASSLARPLGSYEQYF.

The J gene is TRBJ1-1, the V gene TRBV7-3; the match to TRBD1 covers 11 bases. Germline V gene lookup returns CDR1 SGHTA and CDR2 FQGTGA. The CDR3 spans 15 residues. After removal of 5 bases from V and 10 bases from J, the junction contained 12 bases not matched to a gene. The CDR3 DNA sequence: TGTGCCAGCAGCCAAGACGGACAGGGGGCGCGGGGAGCTTTCTTT. Amino acid sequence: CASSQDGQGARGAFF.

A word on this clone: This same CDR3 is encoded by further DNA sequences in the sample. The V call is TRBV9, the J call TRBJ2-7; D may match TRBD1 or TRBD2 (7 bases each). The germline gives CDR1 SGDLS, CDR2 YYNGEE. V gave up 3 bases and J gave up 1 base, with 11 bases separating them. This CDR3 is 14 amino acids long. CDR3 loop: CASSAGGVSYEQYF. CDR3 in DNA: TGTGCCAGCAGCGCAGGGGGGGTATCCTACGAGCAGTACTTC.

This chain joins TRBV9 and TRBJ2-7; possibly TRBD2 for D (6 bases). Germline loops: CDR1 SGDLS, CDR2 YYNGEE. Trimming pared 1 base from V and 2 bases from J, leaving 13 bases between. The CDR3 is 15 amino acids. CDR3 protein: CASSVTAAGPYEQYF. The CDR3 region has the DNA TGTGCCAGCAGCGTAACGGCAGCGGGTCCCTACGAGCAGTACTTC.

The genes are TRBV4-2 and TRBJ1-2, with TRBD1 matching over 8 bases. V dropped 8 bases and J dropped 0; count of bases not matched to a gene: 8. Looked up from germline, CDR1 is LGHNA and CDR2 is YNFKEQ. There are 15 residues in the CDR3. CDR3 loop: CASRDRDRSNYGYTF. CDR3 sequence (DNA): TGTGCCAGCCGCGACAGGGACAGGTCTAACTATGGCTACACCTTC.

The genes are TRBV6-5 and TRBJ1-1; D gene ambiguous. Germline V CDR1 and CDR2: MNHEY, SVGAGI. V was cut by 5 bases and J by 0 bases, with 7 bases left in between. This CDR3 contains 13 residues. The CDR3 nucleotides are TGTGCCAGCAGTAGAAACATGAACACTGAAGCTTTCTTT. Translating it yields CASSRNMNTEAFF.

The gene calls are TRBV19 and TRBJ2-1; perhaps TRBD2 as D (6 bases). Germline CDR1 and CDR2: LNHDA and SQIVND (reference sequence). The CDR3 is 14 residues long. Trimming stripped 5 bases from V and 13 bases from J, with 21 bases between. The CDR3 bases are TGTGCCAGTAGTGCCCGGGGGAGCGGGTCTGACCAGTTCTTC. This codes for CASSARGSGSDQFF.

This clone came up a few times. This sequence joins TRBV29-1 and TRBJ1-3, with D possibly matching TRBD1 (6 bases). V lost 1 base, J lost 0 bases, and 16 bases lay in between. CDR1 is SQVTM, CDR2 ANQGSEA, per germline. The CDR3 spans 17 residues. The CDR3 sequence is CSVEVGGQSHSGNTIYF. The CDR3 DNA is TGCAGCGTTGAAGTGGGAGGACAGTCCCACTCTGGAAACACCATATATTTT. Combining the CDR3 with reference TRBV29-1 and TRBJ1-3 gives the whole variable domain SAVISQKPSRDICQRGTSLTIQCQVDSQVTMMFWYRQQPGQSLTLIATANQGSEATYESGFVIDKFPISRPNLTFSTLTVSNMSPEDSSIYLCSVEVGGQSHSGNTIYFGEGSWLTVV.

The chain couples TRBV11-2 to TRBJ2-2; TRBD1 aligns across 7 bases. CDR1 is SGHAT and CDR2 is FQNNGV in the germline V gene. V lost 6 bases, J lost 8 bases, and 12 bases stayed unmatched. CDR3 length: 15 amino acids. This CDR3 is CASSLLGQTGGELFF. For the CDR3, the DNA is TGTGCCAGCAGTCTCCTGGGACAGACCGGGGGGGAGCTGTTTTTT.

The J gene is TRBJ1-2, the V gene TRBV25-1, with 9 bases that match TRBD1. Germline V gene sequence: CDR1 MGHDK, CDR2 SYGVNS. V gave up 6 bases and J gave up 8 bases; unmatched junction bases: 7. This CDR3 comprises 13 residues. This CDR3 is CASRRGTGRGYTF. The CDR3, as DNA: TGTGCCAGCAGGAGAGGGACAGGGCGAGGCTACACCTTC.

V and J are TRBV28 and TRBJ2-7; TRBD1 agrees at 7 bases. The CDR3 has 12 residues. Germline-derived CDR1 and CDR2 are MDHEN and SYDVKM. The V and J ends lost 6 bases and 6 bases, in that order; junction bases with no gene match: 5. DNA for the CDR3: TGTGCCAGCAGCTTACGACAGGGCGAGCAGTACTTC. Its translation is CASSLRQGEQYF.

V usage is TRBV28 and J usage is TRBJ1-1, with D perhaps matching TRBD1 (5 bases). The CDR3 contains 16 residues. The germline V gene encodes CDR1 MDHEN and CDR2 SYDVKM. Trimming cost V 6 bases and J 2 bases, with 19 bases left between them. The CDR3 reads CASRRYRTIPNTEAFF. As DNA, the CDR3 is TGTGCCAGCAGACGCTACAGGACAATCCCCAACACTGAAGCTTTCTTT.

The chain joins TRBV6-5 to TRBJ2-3, with 10 bases fitting TRBD2. After removal of 7 bases from V and 3 bases from J, the junction contained 7 bases not matched to a gene. Looked up from germline, CDR1 is MNHEY and CDR2 is SVGAGI. The CDR3 totals 15 residues. CDR3 residues: CASIGLADPTDTQYF. In nucleotides, the CDR3 is TGTGCCAGCATCGGACTAGCGGACCCAACAGATACGCAGTATTTT.

This clone was seen a few times. Other DNA sequences in the same sample also yield this CDR3. The chain carries TRBV5-1 and TRBJ2-7; either TRBD1 or TRBD2 may fit D (5 bases each). This CDR3 spans 15 amino acids. V dropped 0 bases and J dropped 1 base, with 11 bases sitting between them. CDR1 is SGHRS, CDR2 YFSETQ, per germline. CDR3 amino acids: CASSLAWGPSYEQYF. The CDR3, as DNA: TGCGCCAGCAGCTTGGCCTGGGGACCATCCTACGAGCAGTACTTC.

This rearrangement joins TRBV7-8 to TRBJ2-1; 7 bases are shared with TRBD1. Germline trimming cut 5 bases from V and 0 bases from J; bases unmatched to any gene: 7. The CDR3 runs to 16 residues. Germline assignment: CDR1 SGHVS and CDR2 FQNEAQ. The CDR3 DNA is TGTGCCAGCAGCCCCAGGGGGTCGAGCTCCTACAATGAGCAGTTCTTC. Its protein is CASSPRGSSSYNEQFF. Based on the CDR3 plus reference TRBV7-8 and TRBJ2-1, the full variable domain is GAGVSQSPRYKVAKRGQDVALRCDPISGHVSLFWYQQALGQGPEFLTYFQNEAQLDKSGLPSDRFFAERPEGSVSTLKIQRTQQEDSAVYLCASSPRGSSSYNEQFFGPGTRLTVL.

The J gene is TRBJ2-1, the V gene TRBV6-6; 9 nucleotides align to TRBD1. Trimming at V came to 6 bases and at J to 10 bases, leaving 7 bases not matched to a gene. This CDR3 region has 13 residues. Germline V gene lookup returns CDR1 MNHNY and CDR2 SVGAGI (reference sequence). CDR3 in amino acids: CASRRQGVDEQFF. The DNA for the CDR3 is TGTGCCAGCAGAAGACAGGGGGTGGACGAGCAGTTCTTC.

The chain uses TRBV10-3 and TRBJ1-2; D not certain. The CDR3 is 14 residues long. Germline V gives CDR1 ENHRY, CDR2 SYGVKD. Trimming left V 0 bases short and J 6 bases short, with 11 bases between. Written as DNA, the CDR3 is TGTGCCATCAGTGAGTCGGAGGGAAGAAATGGCTACACCTTC. Its translation: CAISESEGRNGYTF.

The rearrangement joins TRBV18 to TRBJ2-7; 8 positions match TRBD2. Germline trimming cut 3 bases from V and 2 bases from J; bases unmatched to any gene: 9. Looked up from germline, CDR1 is KGHSH and CDR2 is LQKENI. The CDR3 loop spans 16 amino acids. This chain's CDR3 is CASSPTASGSPYEQYF. The CDR3 region has the DNA TGTGCCAGCTCACCGACGGCTAGCGGGTCCCCCTACGAGCAGTACTTC.

J is TRBJ2-3 and V is TRBV7-3, with TRBD2 matching 16 bases. V lost 4 bases and J lost 4; bases outside the gene matches: 8. From germline, CDR1 is SGHTA and CDR2 FQGTGA. The CDR3 contains 18 residues. The CDR3 sequence is CASSYTPGLAGGADTQYF. The DNA for the CDR3 is TGTGCCAGCAGCTACACCCCGGGACTAGCGGGAGGGGCAGATACGCAGTATTTT.

J is TRBJ2-1 and V is TRBV5-1, with D perhaps matching TRBD2 (6 bases). The germline V gene encodes CDR1 SGHRS and CDR2 YFSETQ. This CDR3 is 15 amino acids long. V was trimmed by 0 bases and J by 2 bases, leaving 9 bases between them. CDR3 residues: CASSLAGGAYNEQFF. Here the CDR3 DNA reads TGCGCCAGCAGCTTGGCTGGCGGGGCCTACAATGAGCAGTTCTTC.

The V call is TRBV2, the J call TRBJ2-7; D possibly uses TRBD1 or TRBD2 (5 bases each). The CDR3 is 12 residues long. Germline V lookup: CDR1 SNHLY, CDR2 FYNNEI. V lost 8 bases, J lost 2 bases, and 10 bases lay in between. The CDR3 here is CASSRDAYEQYF. CDR3 coding DNA: TGTGCCAGCTCCCGGGACGCCTACGAGCAGTACTTC.

This chain connects TRBV30 to TRBJ1-6, with 7 bases identical to TRBD1. With 1 base clipped from V and 0 bases from J, the junction kept 6 bases outside the gene matches. This CDR3 region has 17 residues. The germline V gene encodes CDR1 GTSNPN and CDR2 SVGIG (reference sequence). This CDR3 is CAWSGDSWSSYNSPLHF. CDR3 bases: TGTGCCTGGAGTGGGGACAGTTGGAGCTCCTATAATTCACCCCTCCACTTT.

CDR3 nucleotides: TGTGCCAGCAGCCAAGATCGCCTAGGACCCGGGGAGCTGTTTTTT. Its protein is CASSQDRLGPGELFF. The J gene is TRBJ2-2, the V gene TRBV4-2, with D unclear. The CDR3 sequence is 15 residues long. Trimming cost V 0 bases and J 6 bases, with 11 bases left between them. Per germline, CDR1 LGHNA and CDR2 YNFKEQ.